This entry describes one TCR beta chain. This entry is derived from a study of blood T cell repertoires in COVID-19. The wider study: Samples of COVID-19 (acute and convalescent) were obtained from the United States, Italy and Spain.

The CDR3 is 13 amino acids. The V end lost 3 bases, the J end lost 8 bases, and 14 bases lay between the germline ends. Germline CDR1 and CDR2: SQVTM and ANQGSEA. Only in-frame clones appear in the TCRdb table, and some are missing; sequencing was by immunoSEQ multiplex PCR. The sample records around 150,000 clones, around 90% being singletons. This sequence was found in a man aged 18 to 29 with acute or convalescent COVID-19. The chain combines TRBV29-1 with TRBJ2-4; D not certain. Sequencing was performed on peripheral blood. CDR3 amino acids: CSVEIWQSDIQYF. DNA for the CDR3: TGCAGCGTTGAGATTTGGCAGTCTGACATTCAGTACTTC.